The present TCR beta chain was sequenced within a study of a mutant IDH1 vaccine in newly diagnosed glioma. Study in general: Before enrollment, patients got radiotherapy alone, temozolomide alone, or mostly the combination. Study-wide points: Detectable vaccine-induced immune responses arose in 80% to 95% of patients.

This clone was picked up a small number of times. The antigen remains undetermined. The same CDR3 arises from other DNA sequences in this sample as well. This CDR3 has 13 residues. From germline, CDR1 is SEHNR and CDR2 FQNEAQ (reference sequence). V shed 4 bases and J shed 2 bases, with 9 bases lying between them. This sample's time point: baseline, week 1 (first vaccination visit). The treatment is: pre-vaccination baseline after standard-of-care therapy. The repertoire was sequenced with immunoSEQ multiplex PCR; TCRdb's copy has only in-frame clones and lacks some. The sample contains approximately 36,000 clones, around four fifths of which appear only once.

This chain connects TRBV7-9 to TRBJ2-7; D is possibly TRBD1 (6 bases). This TCR derives from a man aged 40-49 years with glioma. Some clones in this sample may be carry-over from other donors' samples. The sample was PBMCs, taken from a glioma patient treated with radiotherapy, temozolomide or both. The CDR3: CASSSRGPYEQYF. DNA of the CDR3: TGTGCCAGCAGCTCCAGGGGCCCCTACGAGCAGTACTTC.